The 30 T cell receptor beta chains presented below share a single source sample, sequenced in a study of CD8 T cells in ankylosing spondylitis. From the 5' RACE reads, TCRdb called clonotypes with MiXCR, one entry per CDR3 protein. Of 290,000 or so distinct CDR3 sequences listed, around 20% are singletons. Input material: blood, either unsorted or a sorted T cell fraction (not recorded which). These receptors originate from a female donor with ankylosing spondylitis or in good health (not recorded which).

V usage is TRBV15 and J usage is TRBJ2-1; no firm D call. Trimming left V 3 bases short and J 9 bases short, with 12 bases between. Germline-derived CDR1 and CDR2 are LNHNV and YYDKDF (reference sequence). This CDR3 comprises 13 residues. In DNA, the CDR3 is TGTGCCACCAGCAGTGGGCTAGTTTTTGAGCAGTTCTTC. Amino acids: CATSSGLVFEQFF.

This clonotype was seen at least ten times. This sequence joins TRBV6-2 or TRBV6-3 and TRBJ2-7; D might be TRBD1 (6 bases). The CDR3 spans 16 residues. Trimming shortened V by 0 bases and J by 3 bases, and 15 bases separated the two germline ends. Germline V gives CDR1 MNHEY, CDR2 SVGEGT. CDR3 sequence: CASSYSTTGGLYEQYF. The CDR3 DNA reads TGTGCCAGCAGTTACTCGACGACAGGTGGGCTCTACGAGCAGTACTTC.

The chain couples TRBV5-1 to TRBJ2-7, with a tentative D call TRBD2 (6 bases). V was shortened by 1 base and J by 6 bases, with 11 bases between the two germline ends. Germline assignment: CDR1 SGHRS and CDR2 YFSETQ. The CDR3 totals 13 residues. The CDR3 reads CASSLQVGGEQYF. The CDR3 region has the DNA TGCGCCAGCAGCTTGCAAGTCGGGGGCGAGCAGTACTTC.

In this sample, this clonotype turned up a few times. The CDR3 DNA follows: TGTGCCATCAGTGAGTCCTCCGGGACTAGCGGGAGACCCCGCTACAATGAGCAGTTCTTC. Encoded protein: CAISESSGTSGRPRYNEQFF. The V call is TRBV10-3, the J call TRBJ2-1, with 14 bases matching TRBD2. This CDR3 has 20 amino acids. V lost 0 bases to trimming and J lost 3 bases; unmatched junction nucleotides: 10. CDR1 ENHRY and CDR2 SYGVKD come from the germline V gene.

A few counts support this clonotype. CDR3 DNA sequence: TGTGCCAGTAGTAAGGTTGGGCAGACGTACAATGAGCAGTTCTTC. It encodes CASSKVGQTYNEQFF. The chain uses TRBV19 and TRBJ2-1, with D unclear. CDR1 and CDR2 (germline): LNHDA, SQIVND (reference sequence). The CDR3 runs 15 residues. Trimming shortened V by 4 bases and J by 4 bases, and 14 bases separated the two germline ends.

This clonotype was picked up a small number of times. The chain has TRBV29-1 and TRBJ1-3; no clear D gene. The CDR3 is 14 amino acids. V lost 1 base, J lost 6 bases, and 13 bases lay in between. Germline V gene sequence: CDR1 SQVTM, CDR2 ANQGSEA. The CDR3 nucleotides read TGCAGCGTTGAAGGATCACCAGGCGAAAACACCATATATTTT. This codes for CSVEGSPGENTIYF.

Many counts were recorded for this clonotype. J is TRBJ2-3 and V is TRBV29-1; D unclear. The ends were cut back, 5 bases at V and 4 bases at J, with 7 bases in the middle. The germline CDR1 and CDR2 sequences are SQVTM and ANQGSEA. This CDR3 is built from 11 residues. The CDR3 nucleotides are TGCAGCGTTAAGACGGCAGATACGCAGTATTTT. Protein: CSVKTADTQYF.

In its sample, this clonotype was seen once. This chain links TRBV5-5 with TRBJ2-2, with 12 bases that match TRBD2. Losses at the gene ends were 4 bases for V and 6 bases for J; bases not matched to a gene: 7. Per the germline V gene, CDR1 is SGHKS and CDR2 is YYEKEE (reference sequence). The CDR3 is made up of 16 amino acids. CDR3 protein: CASSRWLAGGAGELFF. The CDR3 bases are TGTGCCAGCAGCCGTTGGCTAGCGGGAGGGGCCGGGGAGCTGTTTTTT.

This clonotype was counted ten times or more. The V gene is TRBV5-1, the J gene TRBJ2-3; 10 bases agree with TRBD2. Unmatched junction bases numbered 20, after V lost 4 bases and J lost 3 bases. The germline V gene has CDR1 SGHRS and CDR2 YFSETQ. This CDR3 contains 20 residues. The CDR3 sequence: CASSHPIPPSSGGSTDTQYF. The CDR3 nucleotides read TGCGCCAGCAGCCACCCAATTCCTCCGTCTAGCGGGGGAAGTACAGATACGCAGTATTTT.

This clonotype was recorded at least ten times. The chain links TRBV9 to TRBJ2-5, with D possibly TRBD2 on 6 matching bases. Germline lookup yields CDR1 SGDLS and CDR2 YYNGEE. The CDR3 sequence is 14 residues long. The V end was cut by 4 bases, the J end by 2 bases, with 12 bases between. The CDR3 DNA reads as TGTGCCAGCAGCAATAGCGGACTTCAAGAGACCCAGTACTTC. Protein product: CASSNSGLQETQYF. The full variable domain, completed using reference TRBV9 and TRBJ2-5, is DSGVTQTPKHLITATGQRVTLRCSPRSGDLSVYWYQQSLDQGLQFLIQYYNGEERAKGNILERFSAQQFPDLHSELNLSSLELGDSALYFCASSNSGLQETQYFGPGTRLLVL.

This clonotype was seen a handful of times. The chain carries TRBV6-2 or TRBV6-3 and TRBJ2-6; D not certain. The length of the CDR3 is 14 residues. V gave up 8 bases and J gave up 0 bases, with 8 bases separating them. Germline assignment: CDR1 MNHEY and CDR2 SVGEGT. The CDR3 DNA is TGTGCCAGCCACGACCCCTCTGGGGCCAACGTCCTGACTTTC. It translates to CASHDPSGANVLTF.

The rearrangement joins TRBV6-1 to TRBJ1-4; 8 nucleotides match TRBD1. Unmatched junction bases numbered 5, after V lost 5 bases and J lost 3 bases. CDR3 length: 15 amino acids. CDR1 MNHNS and CDR2 SASEGT come from the germline V gene. The CDR3 protein is CASSKRTGSNEKLFF. CDR3 sequence (DNA): TGTGCCAGCAGTAAACGGACAGGGTCTAATGAAAAACTGTTTTTT.

This clonotype has just one count. One end of the junction varies from germline; a read error may be responsible. J is TRBJ2-7 and V is TRBV20-1, with 7 positions matching TRBD2. CDR3 length equals 14 residues. Per the germline V gene, CDR1 is DFQATT and CDR2 is SNEGSKA (reference sequence). The DNA of the CDR3 is TGCAGTGCTAGAGATGCTAGCGGAGCCTACGACCAGTACTTC. Its protein product is CSARDASGAYDQYF.

The chain has TRBV10-3 and TRBJ2-5; 8 nucleotides agree with TRBD2. The CDR3 has 14 amino acids. In germline, CDR1 is ENHRY, CDR2 SYGVKD. V lost 5 bases and J lost 4; bases outside the gene matches: 6. This chain's CDR3 is CAISTGLAPETQYF. The CDR3 DNA reads TGTGCCATCAGTACCGGACTAGCCCCAGAGACCCAGTACTTC.

This sequence joins TRBV11-1 and TRBJ2-5; 7 bases match TRBD1. The germline V gene encodes CDR1 SGHAT and CDR2 FQDESV (reference sequence). With 1 base clipped from V and 2 bases from J, the junction kept 4 bases outside the gene matches. CDR3 size: 15 residues. CDR3 nucleotide sequence: TGTGCCAGCAGCTTAGGAGACAGGGAGCAAGAGACCCAGTACTTC. It encodes CASSLGDREQETQYF.

This chain links TRBV6-5 with TRBJ1-4; D may be TRBD1 (5 bases). The germline V and J ends were trimmed by 2 bases and 5 bases, with 15 bases remaining between them. This CDR3 has 16 amino acids. Germline CDR1 is MNHEY and CDR2 is SVGAGI. CDR3 region: CASSYNTGTRNEKLFF. The CDR3 bases are TGTGCCAGCAGTTACAACACCGGGACGCGGAATGAAAAACTGTTTTTT.

This clonotype was found many times. This chain joins TRBV20-1 and TRBJ2-7; possibly TRBD2 for D (5 bases). Trimming removed 4 bases at V and 3 bases at J, with 10 bases between. The length of the CDR3 is 12 residues. Germline assignment: CDR1 DFQATT and CDR2 SNEGSKA (reference sequence). CDR3 DNA: TGCAGTGCTATTGCAGCGGACTACGAGCAGTACTTC. Protein sequence: CSAIAADYEQYF.

This clonotype was detected many times. This sequence joins TRBV20-1 and TRBJ2-7; D remains ambiguous. V lost 6 bases to trimming and J lost 1 base, with 10 bases between them. The germline V gene encodes CDR1 DFQATT and CDR2 SNEGSKA (reference sequence). This CDR3 region has 12 residues. CDR3 sequence reads: CSAPDGSYEQYF. The CDR3 DNA sequence: TGCAGTGCCCCAGACGGATCCTACGAGCAGTACTTC.

This chain joins TRBV5-5 and TRBJ2-5, with a tentative D call TRBD1 (6 bases). With 3 bases removed from V and 1 base from J, the gap between germline ends came to 10 bases. The CDR3 is made up of 14 amino acids. The germline gives CDR1 SGHKS, CDR2 YYEKEE (reference sequence). The CDR3: CASSSGALQETQYF. CDR3 coding DNA: TGTGCCAGCAGCTCAGGGGCCCTCCAAGAGACCCAGTACTTC.

This clonotype was observed at least ten times. The gene calls are TRBV29-1 and TRBJ1-5; D is uncertain. Trimming stripped 4 bases from V and 5 bases from J, with 12 bases between. Germline values: CDR1 SQVTM, CDR2 ANQGSEA. This CDR3 is built from 13 residues. The CDR3 DNA is TGCAGCGTTGGGTCTTTCCGATATCAGCCCCAGCATTTT. It yields the protein CSVGSFRYQPQHF.

This clonotype appeared a few times. The V call is TRBV4-3, the J call TRBJ2-7, with a weak D call TRBD2 (5 bases). Trimming took off 0 bases at V and 3 bases at J, with 9 bases between the two ends. The CDR3 is 14 amino acids. CDR1 is LGHNA, CDR2 YSLEER, per germline. CDR3 in amino acids: CASSQDRGNYEQYF. As DNA, the CDR3 is TGCGCCAGCAGCCAAGATCGGGGAAACTACGAGCAGTACTTC.

The chain recombines TRBV20-1 with TRBJ2-3; D not resolved. Deletions cut 1 base from V and 2 bases from J, with 13 bases between. This CDR3 spans 15 amino acids. The germline V gene has CDR1 DFQATT and CDR2 SNEGSKA (reference sequence). The DNA for the CDR3 is TGCAGTGCTAGAGTTGAGCCTTACGCCACAGATACGCAGTATTTT. Encoded protein: CSARVEPYATDTQYF.

The V call is TRBV28, the J call TRBJ2-7; D possibly corresponds to TRBD1 (5 bases). The length of the CDR3 is 15 residues. The V gene lost 2 bases and the J gene lost 1 base, with 12 bases spanning the gap. CDR1 is MDHEN and CDR2 is SYDVKM in the germline V gene. In DNA form, the CDR3 reads TGTGCCAGCAGTTTAAGGCAGGGCAAGTCCTACGAGCAGTACTTC. This encodes CASSLRQGKSYEQYF.

The V call is TRBV5-1, the J call TRBJ1-1, with D possibly matching TRBD1 (6 bases). Trimming cost V 6 bases and J 1 base, with 19 bases left between them. The CDR3 contains 16 residues. CDR1 and CDR2 from the germline V gene are SGHRS and YFSETQ. The CDR3 region is CASNEGDGVWNTEAFF. In DNA form, the CDR3 reads TGCGCCAGCAATGAGGGGGACGGAGTCTGGAACACTGAAGCTTTCTTT.

This clonotype has more than one count but fewer than ten. The chain has TRBV20-1 and TRBJ2-2; tentative D call: TRBD1 (6 bases). The V end lost 3 bases, the J end lost 4 bases, and 18 bases lay between the germline ends. The V gene's germline CDR1 is DFQATT and CDR2 SNEGSKA (reference sequence). This CDR3 spans 16 amino acids. CDR3 nucleotide sequence: TGCAGTGCTAGTGGCCGGGGCAGGGGAATCACCGGGGAGCTGTTTTTT. Residues: CSASGRGRGITGELFF.

This chain joins TRBV6-5 and TRBJ2-7, with D perhaps being TRBD1 or TRBD2 (5 bases each). The CDR3 runs 12 residues. Germline V CDR1 and CDR2: MNHEY, SVGAGI. V lost 5 bases and J lost 7, with 12 bases in between. CDR3 residues: CASSRGQREQYF. The CDR3 nucleotides read TGTGCCAGCAGTCGGGGCCAACGGGAGCAGTACTTC.

In regard to this clonotype: Since the CDR3 does not end with the conserved phenylalanine or tryptophan, this likely comes from a read error. V gene TRBV7-2 combines with J gene TRBJ2-7; maybe TRBD2 (6 bases). Germline assignment: CDR1 SGHTA and CDR2 FQGNSA. This CDR3 has 14 amino acids. Trimming took off 5 bases at V and 3 bases at J, with 14 bases between the two ends. CDR3 region: CASSRGTRLYEQYL. In DNA, the CDR3 is TGTGCCAGCAGCCGAGGGACTCGCCTCTACGAGCAGTACCTC.

This clonotype has just a few counts. The rearrangement joins TRBV7-9 to TRBJ2-3, with unresolved D. The germline gives CDR1 SEHNR, CDR2 FQNEAQ (reference sequence). Trimming cost V 2 bases and J 7 bases, with 10 bases left between them. CDR3 length: 13 amino acids. The DNA for the CDR3 is TGTGCCAGCAGCTTACCCCCTAAGTATACGCAGTATTTT. The encoded protein is CASSLPPKYTQYF.

This sequence joins TRBV7-8 and TRBJ2-3, with D possibly being TRBD1 or TRBD2 (5 bases each). This CDR3 spans 18 amino acids. From germline, CDR1 is SGHVS and CDR2 FQNEAQ. V lost 6 bases and J 5 bases, leaving 27 bases between the germline ends. In nucleotides, the CDR3 is TGTGCCAGCAGTCTAGCCTTTATAGGGGCACAAGTGGGAGATACGCAGTATTTT. This codes for CASSLAFIGAQVGDTQYF.

This chain joins TRBV20-1 and TRBJ2-1; unclear D gene. The ends were cut back, 6 bases at V and 3 bases at J, with 9 bases in the middle. The length of the CDR3 is 12 residues. Germline CDR1 DFQATT, CDR2 SNEGSKA (reference sequence). The CDR3 DNA follows: TGCAGTGCCTGTAGGGTCTACAATGAGCAGTTCTTC. It translates to CSACRVYNEQFF.